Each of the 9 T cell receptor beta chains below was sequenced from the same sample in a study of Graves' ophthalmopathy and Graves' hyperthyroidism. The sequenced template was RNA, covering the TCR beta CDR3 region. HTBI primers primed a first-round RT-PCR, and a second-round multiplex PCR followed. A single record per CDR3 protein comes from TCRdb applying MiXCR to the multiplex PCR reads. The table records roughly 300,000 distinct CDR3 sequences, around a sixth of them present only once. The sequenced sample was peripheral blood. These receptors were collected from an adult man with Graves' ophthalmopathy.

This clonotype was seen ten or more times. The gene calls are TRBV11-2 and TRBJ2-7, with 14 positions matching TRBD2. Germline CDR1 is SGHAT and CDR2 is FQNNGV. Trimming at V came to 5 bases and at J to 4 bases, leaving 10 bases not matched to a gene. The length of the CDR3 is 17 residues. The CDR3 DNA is TGTGCCAGCAGCATTAGACTAGCGGGGGGGGCCCGTTACGAGCAGTACTTC. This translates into CASSIRLAGGARYEQYF.

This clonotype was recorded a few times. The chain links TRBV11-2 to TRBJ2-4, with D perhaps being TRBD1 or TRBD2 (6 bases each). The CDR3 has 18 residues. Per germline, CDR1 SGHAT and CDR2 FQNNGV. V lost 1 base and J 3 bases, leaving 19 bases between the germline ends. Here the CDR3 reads CASSLGLDGGGRKNIQYF. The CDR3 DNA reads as TGTGCCAGCAGCTTAGGACTGGACGGGGGCGGTCGCAAAAACATTCAGTACTTC.

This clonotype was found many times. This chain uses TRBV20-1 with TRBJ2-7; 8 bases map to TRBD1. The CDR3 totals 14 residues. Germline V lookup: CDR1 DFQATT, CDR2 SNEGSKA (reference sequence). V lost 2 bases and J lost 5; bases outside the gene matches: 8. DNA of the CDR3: TGCAGTGCTAGAACGGCGCAGGGGGCAGACGAGCAGTACTTC. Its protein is CSARTAQGADEQYF.

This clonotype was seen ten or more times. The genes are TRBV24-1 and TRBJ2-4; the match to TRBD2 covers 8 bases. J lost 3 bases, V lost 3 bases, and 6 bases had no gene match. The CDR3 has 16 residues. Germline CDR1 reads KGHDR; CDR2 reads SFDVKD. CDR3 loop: CATSDESGGGKNIQYF. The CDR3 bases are TGTGCCACCAGTGATGAAAGCGGGGGTGGCAAAAACATTCAGTACTTC.

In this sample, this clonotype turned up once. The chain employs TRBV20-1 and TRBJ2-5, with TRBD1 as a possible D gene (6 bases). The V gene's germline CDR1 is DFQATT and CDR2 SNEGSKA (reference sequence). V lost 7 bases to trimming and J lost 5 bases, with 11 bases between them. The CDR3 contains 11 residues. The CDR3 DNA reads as TGCAGTGGGCAGGGGATGGAGACCCAGTACTTC. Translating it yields CSGQGMETQYF.

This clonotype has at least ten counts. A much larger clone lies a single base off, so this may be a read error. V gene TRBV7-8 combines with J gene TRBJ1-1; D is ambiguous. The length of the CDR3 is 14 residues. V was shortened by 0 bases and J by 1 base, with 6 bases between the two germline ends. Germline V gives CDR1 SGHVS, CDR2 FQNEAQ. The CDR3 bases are TGTGCCAGCAGCTTAGCGGCGGCGAACACTGAAGCTTTCTTT. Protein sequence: CASSLAAANTEAFF.

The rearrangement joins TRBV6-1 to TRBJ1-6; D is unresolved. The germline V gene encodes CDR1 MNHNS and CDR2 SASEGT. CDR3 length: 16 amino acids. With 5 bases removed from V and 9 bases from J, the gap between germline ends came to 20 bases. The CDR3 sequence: CASSQRPGSGGSPLHF. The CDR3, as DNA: TGTGCCAGCAGTCAACGCCCAGGATCGGGAGGTTCACCCCTCCACTTT.

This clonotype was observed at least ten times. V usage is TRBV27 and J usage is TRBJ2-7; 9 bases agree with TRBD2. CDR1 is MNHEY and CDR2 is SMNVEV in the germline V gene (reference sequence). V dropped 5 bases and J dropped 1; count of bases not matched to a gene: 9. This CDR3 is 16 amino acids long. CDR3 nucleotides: TGTGCCAGCAGTCCGCTTCCTAGCGGGATATCCTACGAGCAGTACTTC. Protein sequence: CASSPLPSGISYEQYF.

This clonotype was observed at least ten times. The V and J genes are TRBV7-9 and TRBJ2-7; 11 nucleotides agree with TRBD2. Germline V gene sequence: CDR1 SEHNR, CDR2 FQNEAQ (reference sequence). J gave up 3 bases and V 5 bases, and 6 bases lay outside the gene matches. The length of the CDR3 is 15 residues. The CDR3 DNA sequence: TGTGCCAGCAGCCCGACAACTAGCGGGAGCTACGAGCAGTACTTC. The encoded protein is CASSPTTSGSYEQYF.